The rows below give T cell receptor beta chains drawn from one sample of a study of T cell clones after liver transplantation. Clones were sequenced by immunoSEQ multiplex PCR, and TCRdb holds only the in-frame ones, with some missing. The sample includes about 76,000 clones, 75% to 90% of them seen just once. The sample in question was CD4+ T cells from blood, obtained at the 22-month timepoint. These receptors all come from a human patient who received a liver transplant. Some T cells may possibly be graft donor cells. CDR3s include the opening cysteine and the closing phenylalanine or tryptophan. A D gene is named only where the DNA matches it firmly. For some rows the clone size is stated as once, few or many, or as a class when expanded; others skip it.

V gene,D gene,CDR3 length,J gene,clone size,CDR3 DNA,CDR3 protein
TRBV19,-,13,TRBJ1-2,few,TGTGCCAGTACCAAACAGGAATGGGATGGCTACACCTTC,CASTKQEWDGYTF
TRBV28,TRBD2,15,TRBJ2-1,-,TGTGCCAGCGGGAGACTAGCGGGAGGGGTCAATGAGCAGTTCTTC,CASGRLAGGVNEQFF
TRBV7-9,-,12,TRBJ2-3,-,TGTGCCAGCAGCCCCTGGGGAGATACGCAGTATTTT,CASSPWGDTQYF
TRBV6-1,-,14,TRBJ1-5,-,TGTGCCAGCAGTGCTGTTGGGACAACCTCACCCCAGCATTTT,CASSAVGTTSPQHF
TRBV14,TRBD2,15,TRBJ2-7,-,TGTGCCAGCAGCCAAGCGGCGGGGGGCAGGTACGAGCAGTACTTC,CASSQAAGGRYEQYF
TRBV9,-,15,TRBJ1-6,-,TGTGCCAGCAGCGTAGAAATGCACTATAATTCACCCCTCCACTTT,CASSVEMHYNSPLHF
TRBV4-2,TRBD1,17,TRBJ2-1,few,TGTGCCAGCAGCCGATCGTTGACAGGGGGCTTATACAATGAGCAGTTCTTC,CASSRSLTGGLYNEQFF
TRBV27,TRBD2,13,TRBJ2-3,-,TGTGCCAGCAACCAGCGGGGTACAGATACGCAGTATTTT,CASNQRGTDTQYF
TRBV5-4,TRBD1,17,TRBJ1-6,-,TGTGCCAGCAGCTCGGGACAGTCGATCTCCTATAATTCACCCCTCCACTTT,CASSSGQSISYNSPLHF
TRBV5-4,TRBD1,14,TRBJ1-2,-,TGTGCCAGCAGCTTTACCGGGACAGGGCATGGCTACACCTTC,CASSFTGTGHGYTF
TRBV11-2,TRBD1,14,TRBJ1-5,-,TGTGCCAGCAGCGCGGGACAGGCTAATCAGCCCCAGCATTTT,CASSAGQANQPQHF
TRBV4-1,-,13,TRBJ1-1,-,TGCGCCAGCAGCCAAGCTCAGGAAACTGAAGCTTTCTTT,CASSQAQETEAFF
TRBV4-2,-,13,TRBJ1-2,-,TGTGCCAGCAGCCCCCAGGACAGAGTAGACTACACCTTC,CASSPQDRVDYTF
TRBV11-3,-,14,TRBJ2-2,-,TGTGCCAGCAGCTTGGAGGTTTACACCGGGGAGCTGTTTTTT,CASSLEVYTGELFF
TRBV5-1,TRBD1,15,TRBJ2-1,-,TGCGCCAGCAGCCTCCACCTGGGACAGTCCAATGAGCAGTTCTTC,CASSLHLGQSNEQFF
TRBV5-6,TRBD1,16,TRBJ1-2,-,TGTGCCAGCAGCTTGGGTCGACAGGGGGCTCACTATGGCTACACCTTC,CASSLGRQGAHYGYTF